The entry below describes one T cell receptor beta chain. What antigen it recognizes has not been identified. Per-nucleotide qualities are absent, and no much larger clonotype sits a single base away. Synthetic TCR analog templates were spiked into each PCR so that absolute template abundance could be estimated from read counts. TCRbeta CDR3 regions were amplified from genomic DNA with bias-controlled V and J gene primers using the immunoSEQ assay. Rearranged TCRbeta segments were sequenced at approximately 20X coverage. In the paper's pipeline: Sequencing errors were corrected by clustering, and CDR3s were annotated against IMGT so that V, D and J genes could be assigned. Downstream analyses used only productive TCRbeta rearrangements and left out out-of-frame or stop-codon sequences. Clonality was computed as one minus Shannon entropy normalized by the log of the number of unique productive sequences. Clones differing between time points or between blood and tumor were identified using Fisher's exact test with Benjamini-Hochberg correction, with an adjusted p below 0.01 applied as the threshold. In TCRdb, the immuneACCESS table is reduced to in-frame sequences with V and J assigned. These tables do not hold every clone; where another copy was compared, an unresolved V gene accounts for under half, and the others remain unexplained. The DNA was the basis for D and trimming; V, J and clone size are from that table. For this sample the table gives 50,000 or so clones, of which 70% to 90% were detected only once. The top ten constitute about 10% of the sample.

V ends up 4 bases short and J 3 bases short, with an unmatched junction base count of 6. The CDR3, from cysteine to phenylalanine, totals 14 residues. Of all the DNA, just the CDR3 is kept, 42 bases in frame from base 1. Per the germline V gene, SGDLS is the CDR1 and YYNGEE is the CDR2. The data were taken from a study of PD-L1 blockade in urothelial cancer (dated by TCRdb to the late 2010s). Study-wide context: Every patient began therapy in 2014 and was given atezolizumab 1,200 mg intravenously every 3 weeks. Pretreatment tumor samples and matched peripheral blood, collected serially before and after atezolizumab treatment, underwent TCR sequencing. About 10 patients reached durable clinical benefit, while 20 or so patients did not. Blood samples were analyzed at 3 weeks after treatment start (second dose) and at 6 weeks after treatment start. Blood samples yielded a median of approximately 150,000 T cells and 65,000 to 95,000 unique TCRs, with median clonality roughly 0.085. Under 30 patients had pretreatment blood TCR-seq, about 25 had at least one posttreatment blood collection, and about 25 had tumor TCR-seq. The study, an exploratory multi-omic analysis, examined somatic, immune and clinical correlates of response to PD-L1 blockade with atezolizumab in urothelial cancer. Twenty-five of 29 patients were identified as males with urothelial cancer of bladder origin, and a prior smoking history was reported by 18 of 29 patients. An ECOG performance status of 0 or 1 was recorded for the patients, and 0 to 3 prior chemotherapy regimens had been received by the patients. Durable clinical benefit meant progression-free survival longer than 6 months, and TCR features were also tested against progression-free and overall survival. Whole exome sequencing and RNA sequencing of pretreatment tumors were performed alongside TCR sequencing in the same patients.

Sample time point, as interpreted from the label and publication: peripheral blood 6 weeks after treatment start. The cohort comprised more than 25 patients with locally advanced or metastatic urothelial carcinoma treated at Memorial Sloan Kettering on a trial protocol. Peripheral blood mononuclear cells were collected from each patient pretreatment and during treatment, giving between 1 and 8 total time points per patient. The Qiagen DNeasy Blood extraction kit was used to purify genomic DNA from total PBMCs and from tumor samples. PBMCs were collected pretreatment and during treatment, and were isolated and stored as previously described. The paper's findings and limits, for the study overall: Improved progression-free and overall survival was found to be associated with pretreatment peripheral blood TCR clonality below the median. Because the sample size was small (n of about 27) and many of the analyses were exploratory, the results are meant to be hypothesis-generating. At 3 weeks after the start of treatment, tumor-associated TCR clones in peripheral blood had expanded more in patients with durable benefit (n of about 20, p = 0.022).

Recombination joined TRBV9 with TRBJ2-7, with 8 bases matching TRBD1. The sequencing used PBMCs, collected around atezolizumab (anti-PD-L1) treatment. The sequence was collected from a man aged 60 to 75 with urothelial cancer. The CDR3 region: CASSTTGTGYEQYF. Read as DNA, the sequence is TGTGCCAGCAGCACCACCGGGACAGGCTACGAGCAGTACTTC.